One TCR beta chain is described in this entry. This clone was picked up a small number of times. Its antigen is not yet known. No base-level quality is on record; no much larger clone is a single base apart. At the DNA level, this CDR3 is encoded by other sequences in the same sample as well. The protocol used for the library was the immunoSEQ multiplex PCR assay. For the multiplex PCR, a mixture combining 60 forward primers for TCR Vbeta segments and 13 reverse primers for TCR Jbeta segments was used. A multiplex PCR assay on genomic DNA amplified the CDR3 region of rearranged TCR beta genes. The Illumina HiSeq System was used to sequence the amplified TCR beta libraries as 87-base-pair reads. As for the original processing: A later analysis counted tens of millions of unique TCR beta chains across the 500 to 850 repertoires, and around 9.9 million of these chains were shared by at least two donors. Raw reads were error-corrected and collapsed into unique sequences with a nearest-neighbor algorithm that merged closely related sequences to remove PCR and sequencing errors. To assign V, D and J gene segments, CDR3 sequences were aligned to IMGT reference sequences. For a sequence to be retained, a match of at least six nucleotides to both a V gene segment and a J gene segment was required. A rearrangement was called productive if the CDR3 had no stop codons and remained in frame with V and J, and every other rearrangement was called non-productive. Following IMGT convention, CDR3 was defined as the stretch from the second conserved V-encoded cysteine to the conserved J-encoded phenylalanine. Sequences without an unambiguous match to a single V gene segment were excluded from the earlier analysis of about 600 of the donors. In an earlier analysis of a few hundred of the donors, a V segment was called functional when productive rearrangements were above 56.7%, and segregating when the standard deviation between donors exceeded 5%. A statistical classification framework was developed to diagnose cytomegalovirus status using the catalog of TCR beta chain sequences. A later analysis assigned V and J genes by comparing TCR nucleotide sequences with IMGT/GENE-DB human TR gene sequences. Using the TCRdist pipeline, a later analysis assigned CDR3 sequences along with most-parsimonious VDJ recombination scenarios. In a later analysis, every TCR beta chain was defined by the combination of its CDR3 amino acid sequence and its V-gene family, and reads without a unique V-gene family were dropped. In a later analysis, 450 to 600 highly shared, low-generation-probability nucleotide sequences were removed to address suspected cross-contamination and a sequencing artifact. A later analysis calculated a clonal expansion index for each public chain from normalized within-repertoire ranks of inferred template counts. Generation probabilities in a later analysis came from a VDJ recombination model fitted to out-of-frame rearrangements, and those results were checked against IGoR. A later analysis scored TCR-TCR, TCR-HLA and TCR-CMV co-occurrence with hypergeometric tests, applying a repertoire-size bias correction to TCR pairs. False discovery rates were estimated in a later analysis by permuting HLA or CMV assignments 20 times. In a later analysis, co-occurring TCRs were grouped with DBSCAN, and TCRdist sequence similarity was added when clustering was performed within HLA-allele-positive subsets. For co-occurrence clustering, repertoires with fewer than 30,000 or more than 120,000 public chains were excluded, along with about five repertoires with anomalous nucleotide sharing. As stored in TCRdb, this immuneACCESS dataset retains in-frame rearrangements with V and J assigned. A fraction of the clones does not appear; measured against another copy, unresolved V genes explain less than half of the discrepancy, and the remainder lacks a known reason. D and trimming were read from the DNA, whereas the V and J calls and clone size are those reported in that table. The sample table records 150,000 to 200,000 clones; 65% to 85% of these occur just once. About 3.1% of the sample comes from the top ten.

These data originate in a study of cytomegalovirus exposure and HLA in healthy donors (dated by TCRdb to 2016 to 2017). Some background on the complete study: In an earlier analysis of approximately 500 of the donors, 276 Gb of sequence data and some 100 million unique TCR beta sequences from roughly 190 million T cells were reported. An early release that covered about 600 HLA-typed donors contained about 290 gigabases of sequencing data and around 85 million unique TCR sequences. Of the roughly 390 genotyped donors, approximately 83% fell in the genetic ancestry cluster associated with self-reported Caucasian donors. The study aimed to test whether cataloging public T cell receptors could reveal signatures of past pathogen exposure. The T cell repertoires of some 700 subjects were profiled by immunosequencing and related to cytomegalovirus serostatus. Besides the first cohort of around 700 subjects, a separate validation cohort made up of over a hundred different subjects was used. To predict cytomegalovirus infection status, the study combined high-throughput TCR immunosequencing, statistical association of individual TCRs with disease status, and machine learning. A later analysis re-analyzed previously published TCR beta repertoires from roughly 630 donors and added high-resolution HLA genotyping to study TCR occurrence patterns. Rather than drawing on any new phenotypic data, the later analysis identified candidate immune exposures from TCR beta sequences and the way those sequences occurred across donors. An earlier analysis of some 600 of the donors applied high-throughput TCR beta sequencing to assess whether each TCR beta V gene segment acted as functional or pseudogenic. Donor age, sex, ethnicity and CMV serostatus were compiled together with the repertoire data. A later genetic analysis used genome-wide SNP genotypes for about three fifths of the 666 donors, treating that subset as a discovery cohort. Every discovery cohort repertoire had been produced on one sequencing platform. Class I and class II HLA loci were covered by the typing at four-digit resolution. The number of donors typed differed by locus, with about 629-630 for A, B, C, DRB1 and DQB1, more than 500 for DQA1, 600 to 610 for DPA1, and 450 to 480 for DPB1. Five DR-DQ haplotypes were treated as single units for association and clustering because of strong linkage in the cohort. Among roughly 400 genotyped donors of the cohort, an average of around 240,000 unique TCR beta nucleotide sequences was sequenced per donor, of which 15% to 20% were non-productive. What the study reported, not specific to this receptor: The classifier was reported to diagnose cytomegalovirus status with high specificity and sensitivity in both the original cohort and the validation cohort. Compared with equally common non-associated chains, HLA-associated TCR beta chains in a later analysis were more clonally expanded and had lower generation probabilities. Most TCR sequences were seen in very few donors, while some public TCRs were found in many individuals. In the study, approximately 160 TCR beta chains were listed as associated with cytomegalovirus. Several of the top co-occurrence clusters appeared to be linked to parvovirus B19, influenza, CMV and Epstein-Barr virus, according to a later analysis. It was suggested by the authors that the approach could potentially be generalized to other disease states and immunological phenotypes. Linkage disequilibrium might explain the correlated functional status among segregating V segments, but an unknown experimental factor could not be ruled out. Assigning TCR associations to individual alleles was difficult when HLA alleles, especially DR and DQ, strongly co-occurred. A later genetic analysis reported fewer N-insertions in productive TCRs among donors in an Asian-associated ancestry cluster than the approximately 670-donor mean. A later analysis found that most CMV-associated TCR beta chains appeared HLA-restricted, with HLA associations seemingly driven largely by CMV exposure. Immune exposure information for the cohort was limited to CMV serostatus. In an earlier analysis of fewer than 750 of the donors, most TCR beta V segments were observed in productive rearrangements about 87% or about 30% of the time, broadly matching IMGT annotations. HLA typing was unavailable for some donors at each locus, so association tests used only the typed subset. A further reported finding was that TCR beta sequences accurately predicted the HLA-A and HLA-B alleles for most subjects in the first cohort. Some IMGT-functional V segments, including TRBV6-2 and TRBV6-3, could not be told apart with the 87-base-pair reads, so those segments were excluded. A later analysis found that TCR association rates varied across HLA loci, with DRB1 alleles showing the most associated TCRs and HLA-C alleles the fewest. A later analysis associated about 16,000 TCR beta sequences with specific HLA alleles at a false discovery rate of 0.05. An association between a missense DCLRE1C variant and V-gene and J-gene trimming of TCR beta chains was found in a later genetic analysis and replicated in an independent cohort. The presence/absence analyses assumed that sequencing depth was roughly uniform across donors, and that assumption may not be true. In this cohort, only TCR beta chains were sequenced, and detectable features were limited by the absence of alpha or paired-chain data. A group of highly shared sequence variants was considered likely to be a technical artifact of the sequencing pipeline. A few of the identified cytomegalovirus-associated TCR beta chains were confirmed in vitro to be specific for cytomegalovirus antigens. The earlier analysis of approximately 590 of the donors excluded roughly 17 rarely observed V segments, including chromosome 9 orphons, because counts were too low.

The cohort was made up of approximately 700 healthy bone marrow donors. All cohort members were sampled while nominally healthy, although unrecorded immune exposures were likely present. The donor tested CMV seropositive, placing the donor among the 250 to 350 seropositive members of the cohort. A peripheral blood sample was collected from each donor, and TCR beta sequencing was performed on peripheral blood mononuclear cells. The Qiagen DNeasy Blood Extraction Kit was used to extract genomic DNA from the blood cell samples. Looking up the germline V gene yields CDR1 SGHAT and CDR2 FQNNGV. Inclusive of the bounding cysteine and phenylalanine, the CDR3 is 13 residues long. Of all the DNA, just the CDR3 is kept, 39 bases in frame from base 1. V lost 5 bases and J lost 4 bases; the stretch between them is 9 bases long.

The rearrangement joined TRBV11-2 to TRBJ2-1, and TRBD2 may be the D gene, going by 5 matching bases. The receptor was isolated from a woman in her forties or fifties in good health and CMV-seropositive. Sequenced sample: PBMCs. DNA sequence: TGTGCCAGCAGCCCCGGGGTTTACAATGAGCAGTTCTTC. Its amino acids are CASSPGVYNEQFF.